Following are 21 T cell receptor beta chains from one sample sequenced in a study of cytomegalovirus exposure and HLA in healthy donors. The study ran its PCR with 60 Vbeta and 13 Jbeta primers. Clones were sequenced by immunoSEQ multiplex PCR, and TCRdb holds only the in-frame ones, with some missing. The sample consists of roughly 110,000 clones, around 77% of them appearing once. Sequenced sample: PBMCs. Every receptor here comes from a woman younger than 45 in good health and CMV-seropositive.

The chain is built from TRBV28 and TRBJ1-5; TRBD1 matches at 7 bases. V lost 10 bases, J lost 9 bases, and 18 bases stayed unmatched. The germline V gene has CDR1 MDHEN and CDR2 SYDVKM. The length of the CDR3 is 15 residues. The CDR3 loop reads CATLKGAGVGRPQHF. Here the CDR3 DNA reads TGTGCCACCTTAAAGGGGGCAGGGGTTGGGCGGCCCCAGCATTTT.

A word on this clone: One end of the junction does not line up with germline, which may come from a read error. The chain couples TRBV6-5 to TRBJ2-3, with 7 positions matching TRBD2. Germline assignment: CDR1 MNHEY and CDR2 SVGAGI. The CDR3 extends over 12 amino acids. The CDR3 coding sequence is TGTGCCAGCAGTTACCGGAGCGGGGCGGAGCATTTT. Its translation: CASSYRSGAEHF.

The chain uses TRBV5-1 and TRBJ2-3; 7 positions match TRBD2. This CDR3 comprises 15 residues. J was trimmed by 3 bases and V by 0 bases; bases with no gene match: 4. CDR1 is SGHRS and CDR2 is YFSETQ in the germline V gene. CDR3 bases: TGCGCCAGCAGCTTGGTGGGGGGGTTTACAGATACGCAGTATTTT. It codes for CASSLVGGFTDTQYF.

In DNA, the CDR3 is TGTGCCAGCACGAGACAGGGATTAGAGACCCAGTACTTC. The encoded protein is CASTRQGLETQYF. The chain has TRBV25-1 and TRBJ2-5, with 7 bases lining up with TRBD1. This CDR3 spans 13 amino acids. Germline V CDR1 and CDR2: MGHDK, SYGVNS. V lost 7 bases to trimming and J lost 4 bases; unmatched junction nucleotides: 6.

This chain links TRBV7-9 with TRBJ2-7; 7 bases are a match to TRBD1. The CDR3 runs to 15 residues. The junction had 6 bases not matched to a gene; V was cut back by 4 bases and J by 0 bases. Germline V lookup: CDR1 SEHNR, CDR2 FQNEAQ (reference sequence). CDR3 bases: TGTGCCAGCAGCTCCCTCCGACAGGGCTCCTACGAGCAGTACTTC. Translating it yields CASSSLRQGSYEQYF.

The chain carries TRBV7-8 and TRBJ2-2, with 12 bases that match TRBD2. This CDR3 has 16 amino acids. Trimming cost V 4 bases and J 6 bases; bases outside gene matches: 6. Per the germline V gene, CDR1 is SGHVS and CDR2 is FQNEAQ. CDR3 in amino acids: CASSSRLAGVPGELFF. Written as DNA, the CDR3 is TGTGCCAGCAGCTCCCGACTAGCGGGAGTACCCGGGGAGCTGTTTTTT.

This clone was observed a single time. V and J are TRBV7-8 and TRBJ2-7; 10 bases are a match to TRBD1. CDR3 size: 14 residues. The V gene's germline CDR1 is SGHVS and CDR2 FQNEAQ. V lost 5 bases, J lost 4 bases, and 5 bases stayed unmatched. The CDR3 reads CASSPGTGEYEQYF. The CDR3 DNA follows: TGTGCCAGCAGCCCCGGGACAGGGGAATACGAGCAGTACTTC.

The chain carries TRBV2 and TRBJ1-1; no reliable D call. The germline gives CDR1 SNHLY, CDR2 FYNNEI. The CDR3 is made up of 14 amino acids. Trimming removed 5 bases at V and 1 base at J, with 11 bases between. The CDR3 loop reads CASSTTAGNTEAFF. The CDR3 DNA is TGTGCCAGCAGTACCACCGCAGGGAACACTGAAGCTTTCTTT.

V gene TRBV18 combines with J gene TRBJ2-3; D is ambiguous. The CDR3 is 15 residues long. Trimming took off 3 bases at V and 0 bases at J, with 10 bases between the two ends. Germline values: CDR1 KGHSH, CDR2 LQKENI. The CDR3 here is CASSPYGTSTDTQYF. The CDR3 bases are TGTGCCAGCTCACCCTATGGTACTAGCACAGATACGCAGTATTTT.

This rearrangement joins TRBV19 to TRBJ1-5; TRBD1 agrees at 9 bases. Germline V gene lookup returns CDR1 LNHDA and CDR2 SQIVND (reference sequence). J was trimmed by 7 bases and V by 11 bases; bases with no gene match: 12. This CDR3 is built from 14 residues. CDR3 region: CAAAPGQGKQPQHF. Written as DNA, the CDR3 is TGTGCCGCCGCCCCGGGACAGGGAAAGCAGCCCCAGCATTTT.

The V gene is TRBV11-2, the J gene TRBJ2-2; 9 bases align to TRBD2. The V and J ends lost 5 bases and 0 bases, in that order; junction bases with no gene match: 13. Germline CDR1 SGHAT, CDR2 FQNNGV. This CDR3 contains 19 residues. The chain's CDR3 is CASSLMETSGVANTGELFF. The CDR3, as DNA: TGTGCCAGCAGCCTAATGGAGACTAGCGGAGTCGCGAACACCGGGGAGCTGTTTTTT.

The DNA of the CDR3 is TGTGCCAGCAGTGAAGTAGGGGGTCTTGGGGCTTTCTTT. This encodes CASSEVGGLGAFF. The V call is TRBV6-1, the J call TRBJ1-1; a weak D match, TRBD1 (6 bases). This CDR3 spans 13 amino acids. Germline-derived CDR1 and CDR2 are MNHNS and SASEGT. Trimming shortened V by 1 base and J by 11 bases, and 14 bases separated the two germline ends.

The chain couples TRBV5-1 to TRBJ2-5; no definite D call. The DNA end is more similar to TRBJ2-7, so the J call may be wrong. The CDR3 has 13 amino acids. CDR1 is SGHRS and CDR2 is YFSETQ in the germline V gene. The CDR3 nucleotides are TGCGCCAGCAGCTTGGGACGCAACTACGAGCAGTACTTC. Translated, it gives CASSLGRNYEQYF.

The chain uses TRBV4-2 and TRBJ2-7; maybe TRBD2 (6 bases). Germline V gene sequence: CDR1 LGHNA, CDR2 YNFKEQ. V was clipped by 3 bases and J by 4 bases, with 16 bases between them. The CDR3 spans 15 residues. CDR3 sequence: CASSQGGLGAYEQYF. CDR3 coding DNA: TGTGCCAGCAGCCAGGGGGGACTTGGGGCTTACGAGCAGTACTTC.

The chain recombines TRBV6-5 with TRBJ2-5; possible D gene TRBD2, 6 bases. The CDR3 covers 15 residues. In germline, CDR1 is MNHEY, CDR2 SVGAGI. V lost 6 bases and J lost 2, with 16 bases in between. DNA for the CDR3: TGTGCCAGCAGAGAGCACCGGGACTTACAAGAGACCCAGTACTTC. This encodes CASREHRDLQETQYF.

The V gene is TRBV29-1, the J gene TRBJ1-1; maybe TRBD1 (5 bases). Germline CDR1 reads SQVTM; CDR2 reads ANQGSEA. V gave up 6 bases and J gave up 2 bases, with 13 bases separating them. The CDR3 totals 13 residues. For the CDR3, the DNA is TGCAGCGTAGTCAGACAGCTAAACACTGAAGCTTTCTTT. Residues: CSVVRQLNTEAFF. Full variable domain (remainder filled in from reference TRBV29-1 and TRBJ1-1): SAVISQKPSRDICQRGTSLTIQCQVDSQVTMMFWYRQQPGQSLTLIATANQGSEATYESGFVIDKFPISRPNLTFSTLTVSNMSPEDSSIYLCSVVRQLNTEAFFGQGTRLTVV.

This chain uses TRBV27 with TRBJ2-1, with 9 bases fitting TRBD2. The J segment lost 5 bases and the V segment lost 5 bases, leaving 7 bases of the junction unmatched. The CDR3 contains 15 residues. Per the germline V gene, CDR1 is MNHEY and CDR2 is SMNVEV (reference sequence). CDR3 in DNA: TGTGCCAGCAGTGTCCAGCGGGAGGTAAACAATGAGCAGTTCTTC. It codes for CASSVQREVNNEQFF.

The chain carries TRBV7-3 and TRBJ2-3; 13 bases align to TRBD2. Germline trimming cut 5 bases from V and 2 bases from J; bases unmatched to any gene: 10. The length of the CDR3 is 18 residues. Looked up from germline, CDR1 is SGHTA and CDR2 is FQGTGA. CDR3 sequence reads: CASSKGTSGIPHTDTQYF. CDR3 nucleotide sequence: TGTGCCAGCAGCAAAGGGACTAGCGGGATTCCTCACACAGATACGCAGTATTTT.

The V call is TRBV19, the J call TRBJ1-5, with D perhaps matching TRBD1 (5 bases). This CDR3 has 14 residues. The germline CDR1 and CDR2 sequences are LNHDA and SQIVND (reference sequence). The V gene lost 1 base and the J gene lost 9 bases, with 13 bases spanning the gap. DNA for the CDR3: TGTGCCAGTAGTATAGGGCAGGGATCATGGCCCCAGCATTTT. This translates into CASSIGQGSWPQHF.

The chain carries TRBV28 and TRBJ2-2, with 12 bases that match TRBD1. Losses at the gene ends were 5 bases for V and 7 bases for J; bases not matched to a gene: 8. Looked up from germline, CDR1 is MDHEN and CDR2 is SYDVKM. The CDR3 has 16 amino acids. CDR3 nucleotides: TGTGCCAGCAGTCCTAGAGGGACAGGGGGCTTCGGGGAGCTGTTTTTT. Translated, it gives CASSPRGTGGFGELFF.

This clone was seen more than once but under ten times. This chain links TRBV7-9 with TRBJ1-2; 8 bases agree with TRBD1. Trimming cost V 5 bases and J 6 bases; bases outside gene matches: 14. The CDR3 is made up of 16 amino acids. CDR1 SEHNR and CDR2 FQNEAQ come from the germline V gene (reference sequence). Here the CDR3 reads CASSPQGFGTGNGYTF. In DNA form, the CDR3 reads TGTGCCAGCAGCCCCCAAGGATTCGGGACAGGCAATGGCTACACCTTC.